This T cell receptor beta chain was documented in a study of shared clonotypes between healthy human individuals. Measured with immunoSEQ multiplex PCR; TCRdb has only the in-frame clones, and not every one. The sample shows roughly 700,000 clones, roughly 87% of them seen only once. Whole-study results and caveats: Sampling covered blood only; tissue repertoires likely differ. What rarefaction showed was incomplete sorted-subset sequencing despite large depth.

The CD8 memory fraction combined CD45RO+ cells with TemRA cells (CCR7-negative CD45RA+). Germline V lookup: CDR1 SEHNR, CDR2 FQNEAQ (reference sequence). Trimming shortened V by 5 bases and J by 14 bases, and 15 bases separated the two germline ends. The CDR3 spans 11 residues. Of note for this clone: Its cognate antigen is unknown.

The clonotype was recovered from a man in his late teens or twenties in good health. Some clones in this sample may be carry-over from other donors' samples. The rearrangement links TRBV7-9 to TRBJ2-5; TRBD2 might be the D (6 bases). The sample was memory CD8+ T cells from PBMCs. Documented subset: CD45RO+ cells pooled with CCR7-negative TemRA cells. CDR3 sequence reads: CASSHRGNFYF. CDR3 sequence (DNA): TGTGCCAGCAGCCATCGGGGGAACTTCTACTTC.